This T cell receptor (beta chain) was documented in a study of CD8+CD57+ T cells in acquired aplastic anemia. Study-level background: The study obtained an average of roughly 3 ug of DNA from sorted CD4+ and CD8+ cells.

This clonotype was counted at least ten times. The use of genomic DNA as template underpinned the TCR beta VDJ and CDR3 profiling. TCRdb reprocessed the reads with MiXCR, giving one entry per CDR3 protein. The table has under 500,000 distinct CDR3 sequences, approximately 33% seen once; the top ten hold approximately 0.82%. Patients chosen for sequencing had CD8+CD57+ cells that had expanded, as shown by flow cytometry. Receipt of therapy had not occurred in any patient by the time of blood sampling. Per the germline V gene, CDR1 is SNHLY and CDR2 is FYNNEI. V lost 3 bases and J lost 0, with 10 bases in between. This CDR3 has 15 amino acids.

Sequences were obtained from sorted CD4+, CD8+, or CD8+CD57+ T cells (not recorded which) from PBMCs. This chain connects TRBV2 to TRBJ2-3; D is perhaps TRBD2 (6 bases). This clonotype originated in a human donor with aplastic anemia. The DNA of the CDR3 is TGTGCCAGCAGTGACCTAGCGCCCAGCACAGATACGCAGTATTTT. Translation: CASSDLAPSTDTQYF.